Each of the 18 T cell receptor beta chains below was sequenced from the same sample in a study of T cell responses to AZD1222 COVID-19 vaccine. Profiled with immunoSEQ multiplex PCR; TCRdb holds only in-frame clones, not every one. The top ten hold around 19% of the sample, which has roughly 120,000 clones, 88% seen once. The sample consisted of peripheral blood, taken on day 0 of MenACWY control vaccination. The receptors stem from an adult in good health.

The genes are TRBV7-9 and TRBJ2-7; no clear D gene. The CDR3 has 13 residues. Trimming removed 5 bases from V and 5 bases from J, with 13 bases in between. Germline V lookup: CDR1 SEHNR, CDR2 FQNEAQ (reference sequence). The CDR3 is CASSPPRFNEQYF. The CDR3 DNA sequence: TGTGCCAGCAGCCCGCCTAGGTTCAACGAGCAGTACTTC.

This clone was seen only a few times. The rearrangement uses TRBV30 and TRBJ1-4; 9 bases map to TRBD1. In germline, CDR1 is GTSNPN, CDR2 SVGIG (reference sequence). Trimming took 3 bases from V and 7 from J; bases not matched to a gene: 12. This CDR3 comprises 16 residues. The DNA of the CDR3 is TGTGCCTGGAGCAGACAGGGGGTACTCCCAGGTGAAAAACTGTTTTTT. Amino acid sequence: CAWSRQGVLPGEKLFF.

The V gene is TRBV19, the J gene TRBJ1-4; 9 nucleotides line up with TRBD1. Germline V gene lookup returns CDR1 LNHDA and CDR2 SQIVND (reference sequence). The V and J ends lost 5 bases and 10 bases, in that order; junction bases with no gene match: 14. The CDR3 loop spans 16 amino acids. DNA of the CDR3: TGTGCCAGTAGTCCTCGCGATGCGGGACAGGGTAGAAAACTGTTTTTT. It yields the protein CASSPRDAGQGRKLFF.

This rearrangement joins TRBV14 to TRBJ2-7, with D perhaps TRBD1 (6 bases). Germline-derived CDR1 and CDR2 are SGHDN and FVKESK. Trimming left V 2 bases short and J 3 bases short, with 11 bases between. The CDR3 is made up of 14 amino acids. CDR3 amino acids: CASSQSGQYYEQYF. The CDR3 DNA sequence: TGTGCCAGCAGCCAATCTGGACAGTACTACGAGCAGTACTTC.

The chain links TRBV5-1 to TRBJ2-7, with D perhaps assigned TRBD1 or TRBD2 (5 bases each). This CDR3 is built from 16 residues. The germline V and J ends were trimmed by 0 bases and 1 base, with 14 bases remaining between them. Germline CDR1 SGHRS, CDR2 YFSETQ. The CDR3 sequence is CASSLVGETSSYEQYF. Here the CDR3 DNA reads TGCGCCAGCAGCTTGGTGGGGGAAACGTCGTCCTACGAGCAGTACTTC.

V usage is TRBV7-2 and J usage is TRBJ1-4; TRBD1 matches at 8 bases. The germline CDR1 and CDR2 sequences are SGHTA and FQGNSA. V lost 5 bases, J lost 8 bases, and 10 bases stayed unmatched. CDR3 length equals 15 residues. This chain's CDR3 is CASSPGTGNREKLFF. The CDR3 DNA reads TGTGCCAGCAGCCCCGGGACAGGCAATAGGGAAAAACTGTTTTTT.

The chain couples TRBV30 to TRBJ1-3, with D possibly matching TRBD1 (6 bases). Germline V gives CDR1 GTSNPN, CDR2 SVGIG (reference sequence). Trimming left V 0 bases short and J 6 bases short, with 15 bases between. There are 15 residues in the CDR3. CDR3 in amino acids: CAWSVLDSDQNTIYF. DNA for the CDR3: TGTGCCTGGAGTGTACTGGACAGTGACCAAAACACCATATATTTT.

This clone was detected only a few times. This rearrangement joins TRBV16 to TRBJ1-1; D gene ambiguous. Germline V gene lookup returns CDR1 KGHSY and CDR2 FQNENV. Deletions cut 0 bases from V and 5 bases from J, with 13 bases between. This CDR3 region has 15 residues. This CDR3 reads CASSQSPGFRTEAFF. The CDR3 DNA reads TGTGCCAGCAGCCAATCGCCGGGTTTTAGAACTGAAGCTTTCTTT.

The chain couples TRBV19 to TRBJ2-4; the D is unclear. Looked up from germline, CDR1 is LNHDA and CDR2 is SQIVND (reference sequence). V lost 4 bases and J lost 0, with 10 bases in between. This CDR3 comprises 15 residues. Here the CDR3 reads CASSTSEAAKNIQYF. The CDR3 DNA reads TGTGCCAGTAGTACTAGTGAGGCAGCCAAAAACATTCAGTACTTC.

The rearrangement uses TRBV28 and TRBJ2-7; possibly TRBD1 for D (5 bases). From germline, CDR1 is MDHEN and CDR2 SYDVKM. This CDR3 has 14 residues. The V and J ends lost 3 bases and 1 base respectively, with 10 bases between them. CDR3 amino acids: CASSFIQGSYEQYF. DNA for the CDR3: TGTGCCAGCAGTTTCATCCAGGGTTCCTACGAGCAGTACTTC.

The chain recombines TRBV7-3 with TRBJ2-2, with TRBD2 matching over 9 bases. Germline V lookup: CDR1 SGHTA, CDR2 FQGTGA. CDR3 size: 16 residues. With V trimmed by 1 base and J by 5 bases, 5 bases remained unmatched. The CDR3 nucleotides are TGTGCCAGCAGCTTAAGCCTAGCGGGGTGGACCGGGGAGCTGTTTTTT. Amino acid sequence: CASSLSLAGWTGELFF.

This rearrangement joins TRBV4-1 to TRBJ2-7, with TRBD2 identical over 13 bases. This CDR3 has 18 residues. Germline lookup yields CDR1 MGHRA and CDR2 YSYEKL. J was trimmed by 1 base and V by 1 base; bases with no gene match: 7. CDR3 nucleotide sequence: TGCGCCAGCAGCCAAGCCCCACTAGCGGGAGGGTTTTCCTACGAGCAGTACTTC. Protein product: CASSQAPLAGGFSYEQYF.

The CDR3 reads CASSPVGRTHEQYF. DNA of the CDR3: TGTGCCAGCTCACCAGTCGGGAGGACCCACGAGCAGTACTTC. This rearrangement joins TRBV18 to TRBJ2-7, with TRBD2 identical over 7 bases. The CDR3 extends over 14 amino acids. The J segment lost 5 bases and the V segment lost 2 bases, leaving 6 bases of the junction unmatched. The germline gives CDR1 KGHSH, CDR2 LQKENI.

The chain couples TRBV28 to TRBJ2-3; D is uncertain. CDR3 length: 12 residues. V gave up 5 bases and J gave up 7 bases, with 10 bases separating them. CDR1 MDHEN and CDR2 SYDVKM come from the germline V gene. Here the CDR3 reads CASSPLRYTQYF. The CDR3 nucleotides read TGTGCCAGCAGTCCTCTTAGATATACGCAGTATTTT.

This clone was observed a single time. V gene TRBV3-1 (or the pseudogene TRBV3-2) combines with J gene TRBJ2-2, with TRBD2 matching over 7 bases. V lost 4 bases to trimming and J lost 6 bases; unmatched junction nucleotides: 8. The CDR3 runs 15 residues. Germline loops: CDR1 LGHDT, CDR2 YNNKEL (reference sequence). In DNA form, the CDR3 reads TGTGCCAGCAGCCCTATGGGAGGGGTGGCCGGGGAGCTGTTTTTT. It translates to CASSPMGGVAGELFF.

The gene calls are TRBV12-3 or TRBV12-4 and TRBJ2-7, with D unresolved. CDR3 length equals 13 residues. Trimming took 5 bases from V and 3 from J, leaving 11 bases between them. The CDR3 region is CASSPGRLYEQYF. The DNA for the CDR3 is TGTGCCAGCAGTCCCGGCAGGCTCTACGAGCAGTACTTC.

This clone was seen a single time. The chain employs TRBV2 and TRBJ1-3, with 9 bases that match TRBD1. Germline CDR1 and CDR2: SNHLY and FYNNEI. The V segment lost 4 bases and the J segment 4 bases; nucleotides outside the gene matches: 5. This CDR3 comprises 15 residues. Here the CDR3 reads CASSAEGQGGNTIYF. The CDR3 DNA reads TGTGCCAGCAGTGCGGAGGGACAGGGAGGAAACACCATATATTTT.

The chain has TRBV12-3 or TRBV12-4 and TRBJ1-6; D not resolved. Trimming shortened V by 3 bases and J by 11 bases, and 8 bases separated the two germline ends. This CDR3 is built from 12 residues. The CDR3 DNA sequence: TGTGCCAGCAGTTTTGGGCGCCCACCCCTCCACTTT. Translation gives CASSFGRPPLHF.